This T cell receptor beta chain was retrieved from a study of neoadjuvant anti-PD-1 for oral cavity cancer. To note about this clone: Its antigen is undetermined.

Libraries were prepared by immunoSEQ multiplex PCR; TCRdb keeps only in-frame clonotypes and omits some of them. Among around 68,000 clones, roughly 90% were seen once, and the ten largest hold 2.5% to 3%. V was clipped by 3 bases and J by 0 bases; unmatched bases: 7. In germline, CDR1 is LNHNV, CDR2 YYDKDF (reference sequence). The CDR3 spans 16 residues. Overall study findings and caveats: Higher pretreatment Treg/Th17 ratios tracked higher pretreatment blood clonality.

Time point: after neoadjuvant nivolumab, at surgical resection. The input for sequencing was PBMCs, taken after nivolumab (anti-PD-1) treatment. The clonotype was recovered from a person between 40 and 80 years old with oral cavity squamous cell carcinoma. The chain employs TRBV15 and TRBJ2-7; 8 positions match TRBD1. For the CDR3, the DNA is TGTGCCACCAGCAGCTTCCGGGACAGGAACTCCTACGAGCAGTACTTC. Translation: CATSSFRDRNSYEQYF.